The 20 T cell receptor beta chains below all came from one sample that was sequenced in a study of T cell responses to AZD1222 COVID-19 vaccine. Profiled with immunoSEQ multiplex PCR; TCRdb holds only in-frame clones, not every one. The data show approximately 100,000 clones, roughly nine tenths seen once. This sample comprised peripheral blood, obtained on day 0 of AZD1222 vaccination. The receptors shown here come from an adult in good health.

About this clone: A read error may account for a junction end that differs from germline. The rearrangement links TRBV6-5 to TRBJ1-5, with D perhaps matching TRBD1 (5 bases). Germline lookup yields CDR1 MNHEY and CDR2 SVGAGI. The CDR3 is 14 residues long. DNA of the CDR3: TGTGCCAGTAGTTCCGGGGGTTTCAATCAGCCCCAGCATTTT. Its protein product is CASSSGGFNQPQHF.

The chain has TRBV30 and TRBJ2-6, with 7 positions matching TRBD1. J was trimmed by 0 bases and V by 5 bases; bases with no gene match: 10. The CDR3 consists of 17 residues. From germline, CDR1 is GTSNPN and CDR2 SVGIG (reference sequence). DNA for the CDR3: TGTGCCTGGGGCAGGGACAGTGCGAGCTCTGGGGCCAACGTCCTGACTTTC. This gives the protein CAWGRDSASSGANVLTF.

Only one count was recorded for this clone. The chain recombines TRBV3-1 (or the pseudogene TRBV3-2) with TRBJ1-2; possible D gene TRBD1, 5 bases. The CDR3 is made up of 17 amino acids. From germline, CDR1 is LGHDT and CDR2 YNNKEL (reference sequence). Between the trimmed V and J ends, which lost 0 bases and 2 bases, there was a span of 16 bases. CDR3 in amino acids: CASSQDLLWGRNYGYTF. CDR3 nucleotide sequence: TGTGCCAGCAGCCAAGACCTGCTTTGGGGCAGGAACTATGGCTACACCTTC.

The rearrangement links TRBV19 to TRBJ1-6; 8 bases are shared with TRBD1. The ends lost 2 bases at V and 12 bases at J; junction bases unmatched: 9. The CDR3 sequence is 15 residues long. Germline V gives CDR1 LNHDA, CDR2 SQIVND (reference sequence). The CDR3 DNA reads TGTGCCAGTAGTATAATCGGACAGGGCGAAGTACCCCTCCACTTT. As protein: CASSIIGQGEVPLHF.

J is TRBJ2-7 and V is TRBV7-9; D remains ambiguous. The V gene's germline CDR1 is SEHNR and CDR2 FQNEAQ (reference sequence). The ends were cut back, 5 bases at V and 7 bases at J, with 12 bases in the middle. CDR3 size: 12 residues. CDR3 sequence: CASSLDRREQYF. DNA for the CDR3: TGTGCCAGCAGCCTGGATCGAAGGGAGCAGTACTTC.

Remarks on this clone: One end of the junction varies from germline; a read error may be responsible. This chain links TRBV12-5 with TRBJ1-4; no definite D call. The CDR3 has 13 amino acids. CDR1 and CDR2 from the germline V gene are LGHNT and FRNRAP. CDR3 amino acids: CASGLVQNGKLFF. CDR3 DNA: TGTGCTAGTGGTTTGGTACAAAATGGAAAACTGTTTTTT.

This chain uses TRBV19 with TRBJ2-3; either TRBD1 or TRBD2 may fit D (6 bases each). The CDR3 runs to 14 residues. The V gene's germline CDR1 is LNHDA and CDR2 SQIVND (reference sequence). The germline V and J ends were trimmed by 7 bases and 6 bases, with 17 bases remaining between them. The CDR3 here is CASTIGGGRDTQYF. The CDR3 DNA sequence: TGTGCCAGTACCATCGGTGGGGGGCGGGATACGCAGTATTTT. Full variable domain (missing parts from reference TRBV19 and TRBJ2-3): DGGITQSPKYLFRKEGQNVTLSCEQNLNHDAMYWYRQDPGQGLRLIYYSQIVNDFQKGDIAEGYSVSREKKESFPLTVTSAQKNPTAFYLCASTIGGGRDTQYFGPGTRLTVL.

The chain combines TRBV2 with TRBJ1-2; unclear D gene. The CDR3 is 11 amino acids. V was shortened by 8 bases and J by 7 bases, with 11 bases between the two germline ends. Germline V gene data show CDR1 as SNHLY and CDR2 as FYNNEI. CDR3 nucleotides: TGTGCCAGCCAGGATTGGCGTGGCTACACCTTC. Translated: CASQDWRGYTF.

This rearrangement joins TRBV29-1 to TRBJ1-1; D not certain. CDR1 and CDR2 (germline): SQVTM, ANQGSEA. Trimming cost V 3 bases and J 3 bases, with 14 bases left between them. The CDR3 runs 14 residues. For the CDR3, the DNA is TGCAGCGTTGACGGGCGGCTCGGGGACACTGAAGCTTTCTTT. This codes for CSVDGRLGDTEAFF.

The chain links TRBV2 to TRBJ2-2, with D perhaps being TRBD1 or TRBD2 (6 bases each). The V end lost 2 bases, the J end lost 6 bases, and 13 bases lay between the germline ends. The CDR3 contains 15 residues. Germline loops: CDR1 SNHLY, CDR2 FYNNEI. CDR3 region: CASSERAEGAGELFF. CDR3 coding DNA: TGTGCCAGCAGTGAACGCGCGGAGGGGGCCGGGGAGCTGTTTTTT.

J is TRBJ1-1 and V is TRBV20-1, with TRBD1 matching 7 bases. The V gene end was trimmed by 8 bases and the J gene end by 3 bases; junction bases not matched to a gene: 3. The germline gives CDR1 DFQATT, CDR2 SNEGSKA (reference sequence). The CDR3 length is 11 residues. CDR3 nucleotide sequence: TGCAGTTTCACAGGGGACACTGAAGCTTTCTTT. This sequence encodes CSFTGDTEAFF.

CDR3 in amino acids: CASSWQTTNTEAFF. The CDR3 coding sequence is TGCGCCAGCAGCTGGCAGACAACGAACACTGAAGCTTTCTTT. V and J are TRBV5-1 and TRBJ1-1, with unresolved D. The CDR3 is made up of 14 amino acids. The V end lost 3 bases, the J end lost 1 base, and 10 bases lay between the germline ends. CDR1 SGHRS and CDR2 YFSETQ come from the germline V gene.

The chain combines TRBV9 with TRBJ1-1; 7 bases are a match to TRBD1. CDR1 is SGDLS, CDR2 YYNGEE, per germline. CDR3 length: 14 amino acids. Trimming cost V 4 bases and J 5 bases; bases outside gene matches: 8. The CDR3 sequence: CASSPRQGWTEAFF. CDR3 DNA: TGTGCCAGCAGCCCCCGACAGGGTTGGACTGAAGCTTTCTTT.

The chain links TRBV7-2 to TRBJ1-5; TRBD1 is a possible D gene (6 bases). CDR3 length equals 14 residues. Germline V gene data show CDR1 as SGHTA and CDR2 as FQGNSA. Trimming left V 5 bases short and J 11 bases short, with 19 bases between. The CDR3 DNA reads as TGTGCCAGCAGCCTAGACAGGCAGGAGTTCTCCCAGCATTTT. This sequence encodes CASSLDRQEFSQHF.

The CDR3 reads CASSQEIGGSYNEQFF. CDR3 DNA sequence: TGCGCCAGCAGCCAAGAGATCGGGGGCTCCTACAATGAGCAGTTCTTC. The chain combines TRBV4-1 with TRBJ2-1, with D tentatively TRBD2 (6 bases). Trimming took 0 bases from V and 0 from J, leaving 9 bases between them. CDR3 length: 16 residues. CDR1 is MGHRA, CDR2 YSYEKL, per germline.

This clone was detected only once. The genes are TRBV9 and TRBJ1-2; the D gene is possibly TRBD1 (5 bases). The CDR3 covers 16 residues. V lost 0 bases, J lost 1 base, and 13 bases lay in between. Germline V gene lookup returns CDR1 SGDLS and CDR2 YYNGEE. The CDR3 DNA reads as TGTGCCAGCAGCGTAGGAGGGCAGGGCGGTAACTATGGCTACACCTTC. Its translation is CASSVGGQGGNYGYTF.

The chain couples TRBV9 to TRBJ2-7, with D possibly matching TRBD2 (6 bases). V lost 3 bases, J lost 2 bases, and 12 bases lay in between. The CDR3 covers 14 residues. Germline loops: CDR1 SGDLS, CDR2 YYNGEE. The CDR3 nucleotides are TGTGCCAGCAGCGGGGCTCCGGGGGCCTACGAGCAGTACTTC. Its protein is CASSGAPGAYEQYF.

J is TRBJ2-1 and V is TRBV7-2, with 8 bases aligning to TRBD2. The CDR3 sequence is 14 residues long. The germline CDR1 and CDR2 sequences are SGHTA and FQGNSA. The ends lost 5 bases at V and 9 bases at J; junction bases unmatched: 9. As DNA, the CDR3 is TGTGCCAGCAGCCCCACCGGGGGGGTCGGTGAGCAGTTCTTC. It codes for CASSPTGGVGEQFF.

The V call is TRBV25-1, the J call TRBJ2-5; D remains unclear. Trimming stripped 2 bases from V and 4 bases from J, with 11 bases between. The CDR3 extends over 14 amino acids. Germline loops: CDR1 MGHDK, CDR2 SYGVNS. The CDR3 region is CASSEPPGIETQYF. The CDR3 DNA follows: TGTGCCAGCAGTGAACCGCCAGGAATAGAGACCCAGTACTTC.

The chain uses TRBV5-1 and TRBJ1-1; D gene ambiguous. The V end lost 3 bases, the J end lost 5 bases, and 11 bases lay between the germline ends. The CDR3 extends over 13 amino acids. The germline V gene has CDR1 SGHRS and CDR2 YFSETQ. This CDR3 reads CASSYLGRTEAFF. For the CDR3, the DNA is TGCGCCAGCAGCTACCTGGGCAGGACTGAAGCTTTCTTT. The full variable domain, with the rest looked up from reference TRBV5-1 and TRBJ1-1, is KAGVTQTPRYLIKTRGQQVTLSCSPISGHRSVSWYQQTPGQGLQFLFEYFSETQRNKGNFPGRFSGRQFSNSRSEMNVSTLELGDSALYLCASSYLGRTEAFFGQGTRLTVV.